Given below is one T cell receptor (beta chain) in context. Time point given: pretreatment peripheral blood. The protocol was immunoSEQ multiplex PCR, while the TCRdb copy is restricted to in-frame clones and leaves out a portion. The sample lists 45,000 or so clones; over 75% were seen once. This record belongs to a study of PD-L1 blockade in urothelial cancer. Turning to the study itself: Most patients, about 85% of the 29, were males with bladder-origin cancer. Prior regimens of chemotherapy numbered 0 to 3 per patient.

Sequenced here: PBMCs, sampled around atezolizumab (anti-PD-L1) treatment. The source of this sequence is a donor over 35 with urothelial cancer.

The CDR3 bases are TGTGCCAGCAGTTTATCGGGGGGGACTAGGCTTAGGTATGGCTACACCTTC. This translates into CASSLSGGTRLRYGYTF. This chain links TRBV27 with TRBJ1-2; weak D call: TRBD1 (5 bases). There are 17 residues in the CDR3. Trimming removed 0 bases from V and 5 bases from J, with 19 bases in between. Germline-derived CDR1 and CDR2 are MNHEY and SMNVEV (reference sequence).